This TCR beta chain is from a study of blood T cell repertoires in COVID-19. Study context: The United States, Italy and Spain supplied acute and convalescent COVID-19 samples. T cells, B-cell-depleted T cells, or PBMCs supplied cDNA or gDNA.

How the authors handled the data: Quantification of nucleated cells was approximated via reference gene primer amplification. The repertoire was sequenced with immunoSEQ multiplex PCR; TCRdb's copy has only in-frame clones and lacks some. The V and J calls and clone size are taken from that table; D and trimming were inferred from the DNA. The top ten hold about 3% of the sample, which has roughly 200,000 clones, around 87% seen once. This CDR3 has 12 residues. V dropped 5 bases and J dropped 4 bases, with 9 bases sitting between them. V is TRBV12-3 or TRBV12-4 and J is TRBJ2-7; D is unclear. The material sequenced was peripheral blood. The receptor was derived from a man in his forties or fifties with active or convalescent COVID-19. CDR3 region: CASSGTVYEQYF. In DNA form, the CDR3 reads TGTGCCAGCAGTGGAACAGTATACGAGCAGTACTTC.